The clone carrying this TCR beta chain turned up a few times. Antigen specificity is unknown. The entry originates in a study of blood T cells in healthy people across ages. Total RNA extraction produced at least 5.5 micrograms (per sample) for the study. Study conclusions and caveats: Observed TCR beta diversity showed a strong correlation with the percentage of naive T cells as measured by flow cytometry.

A sample-barcoded 5' primer and a J-beta primer mix were used in a second PCR of roughly 7 to 11 cycles. Each cDNA molecule was tagged by a template-switch adaptor with 12 random nucleotides. TCRdb re-analysed the 5' RACE reads in MiXCR, keeping a single row per CDR3 protein. Found here are roughly 1.7 million distinct CDR3 sequences, about 31% of them singletons; the top ten hold approximately 10%. Trimming removed 7 bases at V and 7 bases at J, with 16 bases between. This CDR3 has 13 residues. Sequencing used blood. The chain recombines TRBV12-3 or TRBV12-4 with TRBJ1-2; TRBD1 might be the D (6 bases). This receptor was identified in a woman in her 30s in good health. CDR3 amino acids: CASTLDSFGGYTF. For the CDR3, the DNA is TGTGCCAGCACCTTGGACAGTTTTGGTGGCTACACCTTC.